This T cell receptor (beta chain) was captured in a study of T cell changes during pregnancy in multiple sclerosis. The protocol was immunoSEQ multiplex PCR, while the TCRdb copy is restricted to in-frame clones and leaves out a portion. This sample carries roughly 100,000 clones, 91% of them seen once, and the ten largest clones take 2.5% to 4%. This clone was picked up a small number of times. Trimming took 1 base from V and 5 from J; bases not matched to a gene: 5. The germline V gene encodes CDR1 LGHNA and CDR2 YNFKEQ. This CDR3 has 15 amino acids. This sample comprised peripheral blood, obtained in the second trimester of pregnancy. The genes are TRBV4-2 and TRBJ2-3, with TRBD2 matching 8 bases. This TCR derives from a female donor with multiple sclerosis, enrolled in a pregnancy study. For the CDR3, the DNA is TGTGCCAGCAGCCAAGCGGGAGGGCCTGTAGATACGCAGTATTTT. This codes for CASSQAGGPVDTQYF.